This is a list of T cell receptor beta chains from one sample in a study of blood T cells in healthy people across ages. TCRdb re-called the 5' RACE reads through MiXCR, storing one row per CDR3 protein. The sample yields more than 1,400,000 distinct CDR3 sequences, approximately 38% seen once. The source material was blood. The receptor source for this set is a woman younger than 35 in good health. Each CDR3 is given without its conserved first and last residue.

V gene,CDR3 protein
TRBV20-1,SATRGLGEKLF
TRBV20-1,SARESRQRNQETQY
TRBV6-5,ASRTTGIGGYT
TRBV29-1,SVGSRGQGHEQY
TRBV20-1,SARAGTSGSGTQY
TRBV11-3,ASSRYGLANYNEQF
TRBV5-1,ASSKGQSYNEQY
TRBV7-9,ASSSGPGQGIDSPLH
TRBV25-1,ASSEVSSGSNHNEQF
TRBV6-5,ASSYARTGINEQF
TRBV7-9,ASSRGQGGYQQY
TRBV20-1,SAPEGGQETQY
TRBV29-1,SVGRGRGNSETRY
TRBV5-6,ASSWRGTGRADYGYT
TRBV5-1,ASSSLSASGREETQY
TRBV10-3,AISESPGSTDTQY
TRBV4-1,ASSQPRGAHGNEQF
TRBV5-1,ASASTGPYSIQY
TRBV7-2,ASSLVEAKNIQY
TRBV28,ASSFGGLSYNEQF
TRBV7-2,ASSLEGIAGVYYEQY
TRBV20-1,SARLADSYNEQY